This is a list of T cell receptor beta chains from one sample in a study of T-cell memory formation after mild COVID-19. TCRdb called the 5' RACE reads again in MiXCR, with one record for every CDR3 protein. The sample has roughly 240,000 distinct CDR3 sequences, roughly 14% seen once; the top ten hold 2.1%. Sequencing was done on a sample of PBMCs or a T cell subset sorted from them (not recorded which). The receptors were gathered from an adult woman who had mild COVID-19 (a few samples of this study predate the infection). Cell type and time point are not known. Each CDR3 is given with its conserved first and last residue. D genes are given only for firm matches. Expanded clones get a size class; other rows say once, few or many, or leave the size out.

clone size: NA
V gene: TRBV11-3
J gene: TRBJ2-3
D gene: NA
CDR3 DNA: TGTGCCAGCAGCTACGGGATGGATACGCAGTATTTT
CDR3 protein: CASSYGMDTQYF

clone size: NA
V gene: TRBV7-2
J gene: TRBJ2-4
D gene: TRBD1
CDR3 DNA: TGTGCCAGCAGCGGACAGGGAGACAAAAACATTCAGTACTTC
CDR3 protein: CASSGQGDKNIQYF

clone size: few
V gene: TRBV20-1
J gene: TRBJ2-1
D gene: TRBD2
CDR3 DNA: TGCAGTGCTAGAGAAAAGCGGGGTGTCTCCTACAATGAGCAGTTCTTC
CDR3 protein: CSAREKRGVSYNEQFF

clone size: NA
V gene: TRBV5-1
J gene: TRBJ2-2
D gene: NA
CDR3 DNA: TGCGCCAGCAGCTTGGGAGTCGACACCGGGGGCACCGGGGAGCTGTTTTTT
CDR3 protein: CASSLGVDTGGTGELFF

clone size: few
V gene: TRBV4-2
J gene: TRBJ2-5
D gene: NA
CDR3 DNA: TGTGCCAGCAGCCAAGATCTGGCTGCAGAGACCCAGTACTTC
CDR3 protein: CASSQDLAAETQYF

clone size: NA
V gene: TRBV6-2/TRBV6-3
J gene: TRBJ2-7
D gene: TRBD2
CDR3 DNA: TGTGCCAGCCGTCCTTGGCGGGGGGCATCCTACGAGCAGTACTTC
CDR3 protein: CASRPWRGASYEQYF

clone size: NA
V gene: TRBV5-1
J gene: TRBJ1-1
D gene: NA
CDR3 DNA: TGCGCCAGCAGCTTGGTTTTAGAGGGTAACACTGAAGCTTTCTTT
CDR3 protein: CASSLVLEGNTEAFF

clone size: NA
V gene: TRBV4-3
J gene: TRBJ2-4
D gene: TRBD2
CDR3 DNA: TGCGCCAGCAGCCAAGCTACGGGAGGGCTTAAAAACATTCAGTACTTC
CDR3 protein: CASSQATGGLKNIQYF

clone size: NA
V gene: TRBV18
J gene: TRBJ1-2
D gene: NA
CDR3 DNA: TGTGCCAGCTCACCACCGATAGACCTCAGGAATGCTAACTATGGCTACACCTTC
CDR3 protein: CASSPPIDLRNANYGYTF

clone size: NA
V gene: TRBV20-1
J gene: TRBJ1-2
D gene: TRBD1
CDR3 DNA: TGCAGTGCTAGTAGGGACAGGGTGAACTATGGCTACACCTTC
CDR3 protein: CSASRDRVNYGYTF

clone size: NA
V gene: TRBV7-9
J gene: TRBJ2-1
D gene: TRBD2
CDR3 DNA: TGTGCCAGCAGCTCGGGAGGGGGGCAGTTCTTC
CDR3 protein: CASSSGGGQFF

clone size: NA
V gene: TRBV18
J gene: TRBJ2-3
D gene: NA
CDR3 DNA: TGTGCCAGCTCACCATTGGGAGTAACAGATACGCAGTATTTT
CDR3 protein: CASSPLGVTDTQYF

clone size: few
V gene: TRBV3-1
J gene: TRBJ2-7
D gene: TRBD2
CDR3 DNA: TGTGCCAGCAGCCAATCCCTAGCGGGGACGAGCTTC
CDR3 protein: CASSQSLAGTSF

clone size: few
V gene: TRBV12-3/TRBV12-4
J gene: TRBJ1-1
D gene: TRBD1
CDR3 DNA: TGTGCCAGCAGCCTGGCAGGGGGCGTGAACACTGAAGCTTTCTTT
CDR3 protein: CASSLAGGVNTEAFF

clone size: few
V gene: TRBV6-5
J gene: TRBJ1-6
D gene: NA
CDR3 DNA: TGTGCCAGCAGCAGGGTAGACTCACCCCTCCACTTT
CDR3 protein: CASSRVDSPLHF

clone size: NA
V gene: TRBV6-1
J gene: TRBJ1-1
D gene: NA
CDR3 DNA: TGTGCCAGCAGGGGGGACCACAACATGAACACTGAAGCTTTCTTT
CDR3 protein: CASRGDHNMNTEAFF

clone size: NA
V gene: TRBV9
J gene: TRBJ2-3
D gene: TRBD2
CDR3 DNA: TGTGCCAGCAGCGGGACGACTAGCGGGATTAGCACAGATACGCAGTATTTT
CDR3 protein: CASSGTTSGISTDTQYF